The rows below give T cell receptor beta chains drawn from one sample of a study of blood T cell repertoires in COVID-19. Clones were sequenced by immunoSEQ multiplex PCR, and TCRdb holds only the in-frame ones, with some missing. The repertoire holds roughly 250,000 clones, approximately 90% seen once, with 1.5% to 2% in the top ten. Material: PBMCs or T cells enriched from blood (not recorded which). The receptors derive from a woman between 18 and 29 years old who had recovered from COVID-19. Each CDR3 is given with its conserved first and last residue. The D gene is left open where the match is weak. Clone size appears in some rows only: once, few, many, or a class for an expanded clone.

clone_size	d_call	v_call	j_call	cdr3_aa	cdr3_nt
NA	NA	TRBV5-6	TRBJ1-6	CASSRGSIPLHF	TGTGCCAGCAGCCGGGGGAGCATACCCCTCCACTTT
NA	NA	TRBV4-2	TRBJ2-2	CASSQGTTGELFF	TGTGCCAGCAGCCAAGGGACTACCGGGGAGCTGTTTTTT
once	TRBD2	TRBV28	TRBJ2-7	CASSSGLAGYYEQYF	TGTGCCAGCAGTTCGGGACTAGCGGGGTACTACGAGCAGTACTTC
NA	TRBD1	TRBV25-1	TRBJ1-1	CASRAGTGVGLNTEAFF	TGTGCCAGCAGGGCGGGGACAGGGGTAGGGTTGAACACTGAAGCTTTCTTT
NA	NA	TRBV7-9	TRBJ2-2	CASSPGFPGELFF	TGTGCCAGCAGCCCAGGGTTCCCCGGGGAGCTGTTTTTT
NA	NA	TRBV27	TRBJ1-1	CASSRGGNTEAFF	TGTGCCAGCAGTCGGGGGGGAAACACTGAAGCTTTCTTT
NA	TRBD2	TRBV4-1	TRBJ2-1	CASSQDTGGGPYNEQFF	TGCGCCAGCAGCCAAGACACGGGCGGGGGACCTTACAATGAGCAGTTCTTC
NA	NA	TRBV19	TRBJ1-2	CASNFGRANYGYTF	TGTGCCAGTAATTTTGGCAGGGCCAACTATGGCTACACCTTC
NA	TRBD1	TRBV15	TRBJ2-7	CATSRGQNYEQYF	TGTGCCACCAGCAGGGGACAGAACTACGAGCAGTACTTC
NA	TRBD1	TRBV15	TRBJ1-2	CATSEGTGVRVYGYTF	TGTGCCACCAGCGAAGGTACAGGGGTAAGGGTCTATGGCTACACCTTC
NA	NA	TRBV28	TRBJ2-7	CASTTGSYEQYF	TGTGCCAGCACCACAGGGTCCTACGAGCAGTACTTC
NA	NA	TRBV27	TRBJ2-3	CASSLSFADTQYF	TGTGCCAGCAGTTTATCCTTTGCGGATACGCAGTATTTT
NA	NA	TRBV7-3	TRBJ1-5	CASSLPGQPQHF	TGTGCCAGCAGCTTACCGGGTCAGCCCCAGCATTTT
many	TRBD1	TRBV28	TRBJ1-2	CASSSGQASSGYTF	TGTGCCAGCAGTTCCGGACAGGCTAGCTCTGGCTACACCTTC
NA	NA	TRBV5-1	TRBJ1-1	CASSFSAGAEAFF	TGCGCCAGCAGCTTCAGTGCGGGGGCGGAAGCTTTCTTT
once	NA	TRBV6-5	TRBJ1-3	CASSHPLGGGNTIYF	TGTGCCAGCAGTCACCCACTCGGGGGGGGAAACACCATATATTTT
NA	TRBD2	TRBV27	TRBJ2-1	CASSGPSGGAYNEQFF	TGTGCCAGCAGTGGTCCTAGCGGGGGGGCCTACAATGAGCAGTTCTTC
once	TRBD1	TRBV7-9	TRBJ1-2	CASSPDRGGYTF	TGTGCCAGCAGCCCCGACAGGGGTGGCTACACCTTC
NA	TRBD1	TRBV7-9	TRBJ1-2	CASSLRQGDGYTF	TGTGCCAGCAGCTTAAGGCAGGGGGACGGCTACACCTTC
NA	TRBD2	TRBV20-1	TRBJ2-2	CSASRVAGGTGELFF	TGCAGTGCTAGTCGGGTAGCGGGTGGAACCGGGGAGCTGTTTTTT
NA	TRBD1	TRBV6-5	TRBJ2-7	CASRETGVNEQYF	TGTGCCAGCAGAGAGACAGGGGTCAACGAGCAGTACTTC
NA	NA	TRBV10-1	TRBJ2-7	CASSAAEVPYEQYF	TGCGCCAGCAGTGCTGCGGAGGTGCCCTACGAGCAGTACTTC
NA	NA	TRBV19	TRBJ1-2	CASNRKTGDYGYTF	TGTGCCAGTAACAGAAAAACGGGGGACTATGGCTACACCTTC
NA	TRBD1	TRBV28	TRBJ1-2	CASSRTGGGYTF	TGTGCCAGCAGTCGCACAGGGGGCGGCTACACCTTC
few	TRBD1	TRBV7-6	TRBJ1-2	CASSEGQGDYGYTF	TGTGCCAGCAGCGAGGGACAGGGGGACTATGGCTACACCTTC
NA	NA	TRBV12-5	TRBJ1-1	CASGLGGRDTEAFF	TGTGCTAGTGGTTTGGGGGGCAGGGACACTGAAGCTTTCTTT
few	NA	TRBV7-9	TRBJ1-3	CASSLLRSEGNTIYF	TGTGCCAGCAGCTTATTACGGTCGGAGGGAAACACCATATATTTT
NA	TRBD1	TRBV14	TRBJ1-2	CASSQGDSYGYTF	TGTGCCAGCAGCCAAGGGGACAGCTATGGCTACACCTTC
NA	TRBD2	TRBV11-3	TRBJ2-3	CASSRGTTEDTQYF	TGTGCCAGCAGCCGCGGGACTACAGAGGATACGCAGTATTTT
NA	TRBD1	TRBV6-5	TRBJ1-2	CASSFSGGSGGYTF	TGTGCCAGCAGCTTTTCAGGGGGGTCGGGAGGCTACACCTTC
NA	NA	TRBV7-6	TRBJ1-4	CASSPLGAATNEKLFF	TGTGCCAGCAGCCCTTTGGGGGCCGCGACTAATGAAAAACTGTTTTTT
NA	TRBD1	TRBV7-6	TRBJ2-7	CASSSRVGRGFEQYF	TGTGCCAGCAGCTCCCGGGTGGGCAGGGGGTTTGAGCAGTACTTC
once	TRBD2	TRBV7-3	TRBJ2-7	CASSSGLDSEQYF	TGTGCCAGCAGCTCGGGACTAGACAGCGAGCAGTACTTC
once	NA	TRBV2	TRBJ2-7	CASSEFLDDLYEQYF	TGTGCCAGCAGTGAATTTCTAGACGACCTCTACGAGCAGTACTTC
once	NA	TRBV19	TRBJ2-5	CASSIPGGETQYF	TGTGCCAGTAGTATTCCCGGTGGAGAGACCCAGTACTTC
once	NA	TRBV7-9	TRBJ1-3	CASSLGRNTIYF	TGTGCCAGCAGCTTAGGGCGAAACACCATATATTTT
NA	NA	TRBV7-8	TRBJ2-3	CASSPRDSNTDTQYF	TGTGCCAGCAGCCCCCGGGACTCTAACACAGATACGCAGTATTTT
NA	NA	TRBV27	TRBJ1-1	CASSLGQNTEAFF	TGTGCCAGCAGTTTGGGGCAGAACACTGAAGCTTTCTTT
NA	TRBD2	TRBV3-1/TRBV3-2	TRBJ2-7	CASSQDPTSGIGEQYF	TGTGCCAGCAGCCAAGATCCTACTAGCGGGATAGGCGAGCAGTACTTC
NA	TRBD2	TRBV10-3	TRBJ2-7	CASGGGLSYEQYF	TGTGCCTCGGGCGGGGGGCTCTCCTACGAGCAGTACTTC
NA	NA	TRBV4-3	TRBJ2-3	CASSQEPGGVTQYF	TGCGCCAGCAGCCAGGAACCCGGCGGGGTGACGCAGTATTTT
once	TRBD1	TRBV29-1	TRBJ2-7	CSVSHGRTGDEQYF	TGCAGCGTTTCCCACGGGCGGACAGGAGACGAGCAGTACTTC
once	NA	TRBV2	TRBJ1-6	CASSDESPLSHF	TGTGCCAGCAGTGATGAAAGTCCGCTAAGCCACTTT
NA	TRBD1	TRBV7-6	TRBJ1-6	CASSLGPGQPNSPLHF	TGTGCCAGCAGCTTAGGACCGGGACAGCCTAATTCACCCCTCCACTTT
NA	NA	TRBV18	TRBJ1-3	CASSPPQVVAGNTIYF	TGTGCCAGCTCACCACCTCAGGTGGTAGCTGGAAACACCATATATTTT
NA	TRBD2	TRBV7-9	TRBJ2-1	CASSSPTSGGAWNEQFF	TGTGCCAGCAGCTCTCCGACTAGCGGGGGGGCTTGGAATGAGCAGTTCTTC
NA	NA	TRBV28	TRBJ2-7	CASSLSAGSYEQYF	TGTGCCAGCAGTTTATCGGCAGGCTCCTACGAGCAGTACTTC
NA	NA	TRBV10-1	TRBJ2-2	CASSDRTGELFF	TGCGCCAGCAGTGACAGGACCGGGGAGCTGTTTTTT
NA	TRBD2	TRBV5-1	TRBJ2-5	CASSFGGRVAGMETQYF	TGCGCCAGCAGCTTTGGAGGGCGGGTAGCGGGGATGGAGACCCAGTACTTC
NA	NA	TRBV18	TRBJ1-2	CASSPGPFPGYGYTF	TGTGCCAGCTCACCAGGACCCTTCCCGGGGTATGGCTACACCTTC
once	NA	TRBV9	TRBJ2-1	CASSVTAGTTYNEQFF	TGTGCCAGCAGCGTAACGGCGGGAACAACCTACAATGAGCAGTTCTTC
NA	NA	TRBV29-1	TRBJ2-4	CSVEVGTSSRNIQYF	TGCAGCGTTGAAGTGGGAACTAGCAGTCGAAACATTCAGTACTTC
NA	TRBD1	TRBV10-3	TRBJ1-1	CAISDNLRDRGPWTEAFF	TGTGCCATCAGTGACAACCTCCGGGACAGGGGGCCTTGGACTGAAGCTTTCTTT
NA	NA	TRBV7-3	TRBJ2-2	CASSSGDTGELFF	TGTGCCAGCAGCTCAGGGGACACCGGGGAGCTGTTTTTT
NA	NA	TRBV4-1	TRBJ2-1	CASSQVGRSYNEQFF	TGCGCCAGCAGCCAAGTAGGCAGGTCCTACAATGAGCAGTTCTTC
NA	NA	TRBV5-4	TRBJ2-1	CASSPRDTGSNEQFF	TGTGCCAGCAGCCCCCGGGACACCGGGTCCAATGAGCAGTTCTTC
NA	NA	TRBV5-4	TRBJ2-5	CASSLRISPQETQYF	TGTGCCAGCAGCTTGCGCATTAGCCCCCAAGAGACCCAGTACTTC
NA	NA	TRBV29-1	TRBJ1-1	CSVEVGGGVF	TGCAGCGTTGAAGTGGGAGGGGGGGTATTT
few	TRBD1	TRBV3-1/TRBV3-2	TRBJ1-1	CASSPADRGAEAFF	TGTGCCAGCAGCCCAGCGGACAGGGGAGCTGAAGCTTTCTTT
NA	NA	TRBV7-2	TRBJ1-4	CASSSYREKLFF	TGTGCCAGCAGCTCATACAGAGAAAAACTGTTTTTT